Presented here are 9 T cell receptor beta chains from one specimen sequenced in a study of T cell repertoires in cytomegalovirus infection. Each CDR3 protein gets one entry after TCRdb re-called the reads with MiXCR. The table has approximately 490,000 distinct CDR3 sequences, approximately 10% seen once. The sequencing sample was made of PBMCs. These receptor sequences come from a human donor in good health (CMV status not recorded). Some clones in this sample may be carry-over from other donors' samples.

This clonotype was recorded many times. The chain couples TRBV28 to TRBJ2-5, with 9 bases fitting TRBD1. Germline lookup yields CDR1 MDHEN and CDR2 SYDVKM. V shed 2 bases and J 2 bases; nucleotides not matched to a gene: 3. The CDR3 has 15 residues. The CDR3 sequence is CASSLPDRGQETQYF. The DNA for the CDR3 is TGTGCCAGCAGTTTACCAGACAGGGGGCAAGAGACCCAGTACTTC.

The genes are TRBV20-1 and TRBJ2-5; no clear D gene. The germline V gene encodes CDR1 DFQATT and CDR2 SNEGSKA (reference sequence). This CDR3 is built from 15 residues. V was pared by 1 base and J by 4 bases, with 16 bases between. CDR3 sequence (DNA): TGCAGTGCTAGAGGGGCCAAACCTCCTCCAGAGACCCAGTACTTC. It yields the protein CSARGAKPPPETQYF.

This clonotype was recorded at least ten times. The CDR3 sequence is CASNRGRNQPQHF. In DNA form, the CDR3 reads TGTGCCTCAAATAGGGGTCGCAATCAGCCCCAGCATTTT. The V and J genes are TRBV19 and TRBJ1-5, with D maybe TRBD1 (5 bases). The length of the CDR3 is 13 residues. The V gene's germline CDR1 is LNHDA and CDR2 SQIVND (reference sequence). The V end lost 11 bases, the J end lost 2 bases, and 13 bases lay between the germline ends.

This clonotype was recorded at least ten times. J is TRBJ1-3 and V is TRBV28; D might be TRBD1 (5 bases). With 4 bases removed from V and 0 bases from J, the gap between germline ends came to 13 bases. Germline CDR1 is MDHEN and CDR2 is SYDVKM. This CDR3 comprises 16 residues. CDR3 in amino acids: CASSSRDWSSGNTIYF. The DNA of the CDR3 is TGTGCCAGCAGTTCACGGGACTGGAGCTCTGGAAACACCATATATTTT.

This clonotype was counted ten times or more. This chain joins TRBV7-8 and TRBJ2-5; 10 positions agree with TRBD2. The CDR3 length is 16 residues. V dropped 6 bases and J dropped 2; count of bases not matched to a gene: 9. CDR1 SGHVS and CDR2 FQNEAQ come from the germline V gene. CDR3 in amino acids: CASSPWTSGMQETQYF. The DNA of the CDR3 is TGTGCCAGCAGTCCCTGGACTAGCGGAATGCAAGAGACCCAGTACTTC. The whole variable domain, remainder taken from reference TRBV7-8 and TRBJ2-5, is GAGVSQSPRYKVAKRGQDVALRCDPISGHVSLFWYQQALGQGPEFLTYFQNEAQLDKSGLPSDRFFAERPEGSVSTLKIQRTQQEDSAVYLCASSPWTSGMQETQYFGPGTRLLVL.

The chain links TRBV7-3 to TRBJ2-1, with TRBD2 identical over 7 bases. From germline, CDR1 is SGHTA and CDR2 FQGTGA. V shed 4 bases, J shed 5 bases, and the junction held 2 bases outside the gene matches. This CDR3 comprises 13 residues. CDR3 in amino acids: CASSWLADNEQFF. CDR3 DNA: TGTGCCAGCAGCTGGCTAGCGGACAATGAGCAGTTCTTC. Full variable domain (missing parts from reference TRBV7-3 and TRBJ2-1): GAGVSQTPSNKVTEKGKYVELRCDPISGHTALYWYRQSLGQGPEFLIYFQGTGAADDSGLPNDRFFAVRPEGSVSTLKIQRTERGDSAVYLCASSWLADNEQFFGPGTRLTVL.

This clonotype showed up many times. In nucleotides, the CDR3 is TGTGCCAGCAGCCCAGACAGCGCAGCGAGGACCGGGGAGCTGTTTTTT. Translated, it gives CASSPDSAARTGELFF. The chain recombines TRBV7-2 with TRBJ2-2; tentative D call: TRBD1 (5 bases). V lost 5 bases, J lost 5 bases, and 18 bases lay in between. CDR1 is SGHTA, CDR2 FQGNSA, per germline. There are 16 residues in the CDR3.

This clonotype was counted ten times or more. This chain connects TRBV7-8 to TRBJ1-5; D call uncertain. Germline V gene lookup returns CDR1 SGHVS and CDR2 FQNEAQ. The CDR3 runs 13 residues. V gave up 4 bases and J gave up 3 bases, with 7 bases separating them. The CDR3 is CASSSGANQPQHF. CDR3 in DNA: TGTGCCAGCAGCTCAGGAGCCAATCAGCCCCAGCATTTT.

This clonotype has a count of ten or more. The CDR3 loop reads CASSVNQPQHF. CDR3 DNA: TGTGCCAGTAGTGTAAATCAGCCCCAGCATTTT. The chain combines TRBV19 with TRBJ1-5; D is ambiguous. Trimming pared 5 bases from V and 4 bases from J, leaving 3 bases between. Germline V CDR1 and CDR2: LNHDA, SQIVND (reference sequence). The CDR3 loop spans 11 amino acids.